This T cell receptor (beta chain) was sequenced during a study of T cells in tumors after PD-1 blockade. Overall study: During anti-PD-1 treatment, some patients continued daily vismodegib 150 mg.

Clones were sequenced by immunoSEQ multiplex PCR, and TCRdb holds only the in-frame ones, with some missing. The sample lists about 4,400 clones; approximately 71% were seen once. Concerning this clone itself: Its antigen is unknown.

CDR1 and CDR2 from the germline V gene are LGHDT and YNNKEL (reference sequence). CDR3 length: 15 residues. Trimming took 0 bases from V and 8 from J, leaving 16 bases between them. Study outcomes and limitations: Two pre-treatment samples showed no clonal replacement between them.

The V and J genes are TRBV3-1 (or the pseudogene TRBV3-2) and TRBJ1-2, with D possibly matching TRBD1 (6 bases). The clonotype was recovered from a human donor with basal cell carcinoma. This specimen was tumor tissue, taken before anti-PD-1 treatment. CDR3 residues: CASSQDIPGERGYTF. The CDR3 coding sequence is TGTGCCAGCAGCCAAGATATACCAGGGGAGAGGGGCTACACCTTC.